The 6 T cell receptor beta chains given below trace back to one sample, sequenced in a study of CDR3 diversity in severe acne. TCRdb independently ran MiXCR on the PCR reads; one entry per CDR3 protein. The sample lists fewer than 90,000 distinct CDR3 sequences, over 40% occurring once. What was sequenced was blood. All receptors derive from a male donor in good health, without acne.

V usage is TRBV2 and J usage is TRBJ1-1, with D unresolved. Germline CDR1 reads SNHLY; CDR2 reads FYNNEI. V shed 4 bases and J shed 8 bases, with 11 bases lying between them. The CDR3 totals 12 residues. CDR3 residues: CASSGELKEAFF. In DNA form, the CDR3 reads TGTGCCAGCAGTGGGGAGCTAAAAGAAGCTTTCTTT.

The rearrangement joins TRBV24-1 to TRBJ1-2, with D possibly being TRBD1 (6 bases). CDR3 length: 14 amino acids. CDR1 is KGHDR and CDR2 is SFDVKD in the germline V gene. V shed 2 bases and J shed 2 bases, with 8 bases lying between them. The CDR3 DNA follows: TGTGCCACCAGTGATTCAGACAGGAACTATGGCTACACCTTC. This gives the protein CATSDSDRNYGYTF.

The chain uses TRBV9 and TRBJ2-2; 9 nucleotides align to TRBD2. The V segment lost 0 bases and the J segment 6 bases; nucleotides outside the gene matches: 6. Germline CDR1 and CDR2: SGDLS and YYNGEE. There are 16 residues in the CDR3. The CDR3 region is CASSVVSGSLSGELFF. For the CDR3, the DNA is TGTGCCAGCAGCGTAGTTAGCGGGAGTTTATCCGGGGAGCTGTTTTTT.

The DNA for the CDR3 is TGTGCCACCAGCAGACACAGTTGGCCCGGGACAGAAAACTACGAGCAGTACTTC. Residues: CATSRHSWPGTENYEQYF. The chain recombines TRBV15 with TRBJ2-7; 7 nucleotides align to TRBD1. V shed 2 bases, J shed 3 bases, and the junction held 16 bases outside the gene matches. This CDR3 is built from 18 residues. The germline CDR1 and CDR2 sequences are LNHNV and YYDKDF (reference sequence).

The genes are TRBV5-1 and TRBJ1-2; the D is unclear. The length of the CDR3 is 14 residues. Germline-derived CDR1 and CDR2 are SGHRS and YFSETQ. The V and J ends lost 0 bases and 6 bases respectively, with 12 bases between them. The CDR3 here is CASSLVVGIDGYTF. The CDR3 DNA follows: TGCGCCAGCAGCTTGGTCGTGGGAATCGATGGCTACACCTTC.

J is TRBJ2-7 and V is TRBV11-1, with 9 bases lining up with TRBD2. The CDR3 loop spans 14 amino acids. Per the germline V gene, CDR1 is SGHAT and CDR2 is FQDESV (reference sequence). Trimming at V came to 6 bases and at J to 4 bases, leaving 7 bases not matched to a gene. The CDR3 is CASSGSGSLYEQYF. DNA for the CDR3: TGTGCCAGCAGTGGTAGCGGGAGTTTATACGAGCAGTACTTC.